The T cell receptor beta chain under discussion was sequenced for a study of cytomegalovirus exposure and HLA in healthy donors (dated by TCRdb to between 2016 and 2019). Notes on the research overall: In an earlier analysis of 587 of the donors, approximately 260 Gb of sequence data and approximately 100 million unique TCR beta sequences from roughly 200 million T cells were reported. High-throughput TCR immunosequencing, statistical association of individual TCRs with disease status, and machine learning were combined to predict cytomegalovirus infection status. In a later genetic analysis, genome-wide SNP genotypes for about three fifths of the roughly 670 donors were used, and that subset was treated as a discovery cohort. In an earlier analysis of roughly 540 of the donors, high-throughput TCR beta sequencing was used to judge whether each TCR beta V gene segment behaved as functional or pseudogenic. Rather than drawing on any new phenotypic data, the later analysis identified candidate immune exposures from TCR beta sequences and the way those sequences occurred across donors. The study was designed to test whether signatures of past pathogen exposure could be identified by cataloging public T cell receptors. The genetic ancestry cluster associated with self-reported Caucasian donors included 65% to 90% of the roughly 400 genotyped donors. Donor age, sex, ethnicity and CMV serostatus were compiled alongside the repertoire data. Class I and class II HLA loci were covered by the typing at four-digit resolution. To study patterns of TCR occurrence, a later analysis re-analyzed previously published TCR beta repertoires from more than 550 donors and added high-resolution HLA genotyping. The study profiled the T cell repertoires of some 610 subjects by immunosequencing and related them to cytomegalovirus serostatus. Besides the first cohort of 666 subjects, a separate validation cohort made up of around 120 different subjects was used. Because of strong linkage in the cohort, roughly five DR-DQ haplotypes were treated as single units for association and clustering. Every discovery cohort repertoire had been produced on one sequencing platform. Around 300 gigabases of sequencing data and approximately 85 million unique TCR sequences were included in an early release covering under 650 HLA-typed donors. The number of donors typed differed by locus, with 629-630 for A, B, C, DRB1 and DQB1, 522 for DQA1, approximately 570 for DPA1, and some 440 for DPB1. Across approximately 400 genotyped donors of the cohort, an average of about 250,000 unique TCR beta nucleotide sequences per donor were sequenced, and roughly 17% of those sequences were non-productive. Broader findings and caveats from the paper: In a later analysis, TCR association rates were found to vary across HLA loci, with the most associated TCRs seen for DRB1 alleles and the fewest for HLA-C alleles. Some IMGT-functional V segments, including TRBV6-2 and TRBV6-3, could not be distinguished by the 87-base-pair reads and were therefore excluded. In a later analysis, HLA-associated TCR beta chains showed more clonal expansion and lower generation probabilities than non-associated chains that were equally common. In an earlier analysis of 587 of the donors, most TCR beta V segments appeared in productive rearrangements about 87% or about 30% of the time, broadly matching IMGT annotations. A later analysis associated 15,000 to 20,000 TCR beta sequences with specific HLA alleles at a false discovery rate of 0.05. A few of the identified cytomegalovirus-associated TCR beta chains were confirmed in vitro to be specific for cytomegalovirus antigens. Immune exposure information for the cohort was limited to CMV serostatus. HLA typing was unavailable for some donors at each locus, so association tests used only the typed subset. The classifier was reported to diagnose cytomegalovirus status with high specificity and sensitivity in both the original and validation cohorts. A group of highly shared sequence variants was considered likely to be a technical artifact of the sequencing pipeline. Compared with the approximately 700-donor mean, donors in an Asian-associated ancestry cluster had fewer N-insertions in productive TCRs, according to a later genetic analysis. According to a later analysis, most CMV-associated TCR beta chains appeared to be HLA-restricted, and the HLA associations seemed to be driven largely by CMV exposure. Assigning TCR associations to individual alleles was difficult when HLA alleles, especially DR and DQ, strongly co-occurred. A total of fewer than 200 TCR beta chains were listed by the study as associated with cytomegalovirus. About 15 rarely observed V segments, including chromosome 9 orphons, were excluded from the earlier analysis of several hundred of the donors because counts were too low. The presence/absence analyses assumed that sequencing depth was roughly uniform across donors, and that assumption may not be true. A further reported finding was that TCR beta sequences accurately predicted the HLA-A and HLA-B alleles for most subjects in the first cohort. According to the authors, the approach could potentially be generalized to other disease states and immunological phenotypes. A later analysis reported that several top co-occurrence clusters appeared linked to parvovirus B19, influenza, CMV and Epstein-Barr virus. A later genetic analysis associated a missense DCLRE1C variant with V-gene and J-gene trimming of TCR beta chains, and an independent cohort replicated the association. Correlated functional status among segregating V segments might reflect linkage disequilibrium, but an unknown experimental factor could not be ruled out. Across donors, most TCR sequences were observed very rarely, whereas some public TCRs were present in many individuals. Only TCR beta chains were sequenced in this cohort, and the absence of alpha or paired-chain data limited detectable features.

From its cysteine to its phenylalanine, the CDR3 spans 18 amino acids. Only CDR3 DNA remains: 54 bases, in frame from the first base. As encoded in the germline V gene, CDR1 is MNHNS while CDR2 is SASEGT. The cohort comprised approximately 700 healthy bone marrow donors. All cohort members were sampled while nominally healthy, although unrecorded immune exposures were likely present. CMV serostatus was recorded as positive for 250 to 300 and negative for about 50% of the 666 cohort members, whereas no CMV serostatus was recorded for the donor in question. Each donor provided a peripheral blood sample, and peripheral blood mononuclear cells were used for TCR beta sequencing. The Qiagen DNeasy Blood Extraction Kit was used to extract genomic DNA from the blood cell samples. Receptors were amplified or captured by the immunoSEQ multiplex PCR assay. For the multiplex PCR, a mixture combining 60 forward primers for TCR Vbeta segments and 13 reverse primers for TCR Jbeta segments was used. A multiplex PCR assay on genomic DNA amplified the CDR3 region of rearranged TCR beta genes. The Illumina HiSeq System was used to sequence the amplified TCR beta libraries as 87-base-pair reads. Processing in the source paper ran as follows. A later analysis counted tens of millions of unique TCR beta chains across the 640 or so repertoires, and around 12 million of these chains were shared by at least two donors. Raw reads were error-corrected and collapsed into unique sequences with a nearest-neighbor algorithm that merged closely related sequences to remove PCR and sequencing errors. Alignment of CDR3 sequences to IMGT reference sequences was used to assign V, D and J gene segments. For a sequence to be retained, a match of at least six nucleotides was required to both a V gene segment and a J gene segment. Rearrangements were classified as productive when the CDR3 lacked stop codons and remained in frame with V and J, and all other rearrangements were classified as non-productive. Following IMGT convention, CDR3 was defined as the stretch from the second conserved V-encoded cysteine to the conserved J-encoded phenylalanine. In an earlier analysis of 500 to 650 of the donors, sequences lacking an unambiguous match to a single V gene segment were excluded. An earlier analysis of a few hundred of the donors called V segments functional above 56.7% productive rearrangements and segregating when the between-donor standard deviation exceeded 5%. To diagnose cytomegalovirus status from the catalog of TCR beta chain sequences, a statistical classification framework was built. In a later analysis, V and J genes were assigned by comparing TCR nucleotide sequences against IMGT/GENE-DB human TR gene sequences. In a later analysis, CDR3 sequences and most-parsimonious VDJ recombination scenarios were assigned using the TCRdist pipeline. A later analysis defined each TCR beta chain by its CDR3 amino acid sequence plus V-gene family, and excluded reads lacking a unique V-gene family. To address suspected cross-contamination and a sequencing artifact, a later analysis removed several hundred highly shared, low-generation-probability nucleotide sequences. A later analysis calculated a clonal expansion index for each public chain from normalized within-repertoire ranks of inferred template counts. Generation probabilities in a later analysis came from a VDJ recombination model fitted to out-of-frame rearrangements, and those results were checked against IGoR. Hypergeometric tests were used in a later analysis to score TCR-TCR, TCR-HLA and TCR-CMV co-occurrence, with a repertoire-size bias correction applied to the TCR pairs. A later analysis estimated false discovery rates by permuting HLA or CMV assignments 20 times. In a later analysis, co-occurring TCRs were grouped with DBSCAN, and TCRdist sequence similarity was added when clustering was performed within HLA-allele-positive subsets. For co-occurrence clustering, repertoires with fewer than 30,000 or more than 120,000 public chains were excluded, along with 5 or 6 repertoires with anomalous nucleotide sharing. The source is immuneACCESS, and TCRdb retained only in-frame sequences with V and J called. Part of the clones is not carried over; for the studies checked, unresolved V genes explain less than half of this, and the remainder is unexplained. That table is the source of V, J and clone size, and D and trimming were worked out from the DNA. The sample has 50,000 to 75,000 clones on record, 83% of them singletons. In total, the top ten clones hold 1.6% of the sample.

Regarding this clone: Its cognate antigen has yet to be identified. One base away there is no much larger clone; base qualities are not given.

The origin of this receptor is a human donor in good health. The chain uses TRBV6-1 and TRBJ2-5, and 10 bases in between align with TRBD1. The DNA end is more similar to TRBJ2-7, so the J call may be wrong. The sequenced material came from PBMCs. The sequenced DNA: TGTGCCAGCAGTGTGATGATCCCCGGACAGGGGGACCCCTACGAGCAGTACTTC. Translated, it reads CASSVMIPGQGDPYEQYF.